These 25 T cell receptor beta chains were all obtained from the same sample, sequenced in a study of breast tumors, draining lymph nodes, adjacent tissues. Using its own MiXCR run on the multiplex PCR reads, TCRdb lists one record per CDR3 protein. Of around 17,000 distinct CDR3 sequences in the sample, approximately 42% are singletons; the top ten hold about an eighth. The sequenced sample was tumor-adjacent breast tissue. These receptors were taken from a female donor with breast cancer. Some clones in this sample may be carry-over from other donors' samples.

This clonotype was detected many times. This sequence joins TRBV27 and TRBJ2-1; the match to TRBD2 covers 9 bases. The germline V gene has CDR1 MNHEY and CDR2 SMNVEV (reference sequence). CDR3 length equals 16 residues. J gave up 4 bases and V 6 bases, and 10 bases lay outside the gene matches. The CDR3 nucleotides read TGTGCCAGCAGCCGAACCCGACTAGCGGAGTACAATGAGCAGTTCTTC. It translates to CASSRTRLAEYNEQFF.

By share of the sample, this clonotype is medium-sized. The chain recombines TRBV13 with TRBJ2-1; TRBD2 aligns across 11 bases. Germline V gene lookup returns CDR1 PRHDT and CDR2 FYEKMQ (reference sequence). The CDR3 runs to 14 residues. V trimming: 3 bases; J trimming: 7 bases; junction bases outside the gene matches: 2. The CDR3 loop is CASSFSGGANEQFF. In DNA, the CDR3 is TGTGCCAGCAGCTTTAGCGGGGGGGCAAATGAGCAGTTCTTC.

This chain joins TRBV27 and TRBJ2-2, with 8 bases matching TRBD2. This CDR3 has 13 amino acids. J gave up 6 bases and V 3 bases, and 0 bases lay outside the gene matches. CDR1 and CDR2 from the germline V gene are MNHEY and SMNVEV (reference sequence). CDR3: CASSFGGAGELFF. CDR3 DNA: TGTGCCAGCAGTTTCGGGGGGGCCGGGGAGCTGTTTTTT.

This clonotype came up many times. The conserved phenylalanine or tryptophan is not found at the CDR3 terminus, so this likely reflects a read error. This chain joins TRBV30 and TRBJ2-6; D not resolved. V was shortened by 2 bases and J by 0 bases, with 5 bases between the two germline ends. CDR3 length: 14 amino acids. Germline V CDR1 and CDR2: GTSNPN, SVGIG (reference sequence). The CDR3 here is CAWSRASGANVLTS. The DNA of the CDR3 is TGTGCCTGGAGTCGGGCCTCTGGGGCCAACGTCCTGACTTCC.

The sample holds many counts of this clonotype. CDR3 region: CASSQSADGYTF. The DNA of the CDR3 is TGTGCCAGCAGCCAATCGGCAGATGGCTACACCTTC. This rearrangement joins TRBV16 to TRBJ1-2; D unclear. Trimming cost V 0 bases and J 6 bases, with 5 bases left between them. The germline V gene encodes CDR1 KGHSY and CDR2 FQNENV. The CDR3 is 12 amino acids.

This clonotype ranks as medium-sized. In nucleotides, the CDR3 is TGTGCCAGCAGTGACGCCGGGACAGGGGGCCCCGGAGGCTCCGAGCAGTACTTC. Protein sequence: CASSDAGTGGPGGSEQYF. The V and J genes are TRBV12-3 or TRBV12-4 and TRBJ2-7, with 12 bases identical to TRBD1. This CDR3 contains 18 residues. V shed 5 bases, J shed 6 bases, and the junction held 17 bases outside the gene matches.

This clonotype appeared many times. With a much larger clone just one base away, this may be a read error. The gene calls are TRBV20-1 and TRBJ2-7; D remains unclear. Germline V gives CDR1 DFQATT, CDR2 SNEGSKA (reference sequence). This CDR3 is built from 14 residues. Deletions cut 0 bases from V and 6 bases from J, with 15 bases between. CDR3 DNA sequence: TGCAGTGCTAGAGATAGCCGGACGCCCTCCGAGCAGTACTTC. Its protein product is CSARDSRTPSEQYF.

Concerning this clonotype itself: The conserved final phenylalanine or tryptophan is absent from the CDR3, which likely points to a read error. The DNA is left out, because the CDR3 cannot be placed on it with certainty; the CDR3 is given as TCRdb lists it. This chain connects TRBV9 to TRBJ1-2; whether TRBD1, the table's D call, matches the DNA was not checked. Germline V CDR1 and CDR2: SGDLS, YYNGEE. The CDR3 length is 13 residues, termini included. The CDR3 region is CASSDRGRYGCTS.

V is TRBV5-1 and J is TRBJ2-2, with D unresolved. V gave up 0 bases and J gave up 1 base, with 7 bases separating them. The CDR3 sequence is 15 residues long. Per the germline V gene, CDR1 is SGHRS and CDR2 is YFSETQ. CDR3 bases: TGCGCCAGCAGCTTGGATGGGGTGAACACCGGGGAGCTGTTTTTT. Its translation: CASSLDGVNTGELFF.

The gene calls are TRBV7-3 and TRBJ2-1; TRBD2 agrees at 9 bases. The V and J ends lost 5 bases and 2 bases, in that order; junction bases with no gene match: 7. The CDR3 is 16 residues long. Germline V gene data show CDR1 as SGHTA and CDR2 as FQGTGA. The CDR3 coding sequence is TGTGCCAGCAGCCAAGGGCCTAGCGGGGCCTACAATGAGCAGTTCTTC. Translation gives CASSQGPSGAYNEQFF. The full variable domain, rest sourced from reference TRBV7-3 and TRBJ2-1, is GAGVSQTPSNKVTEKGKYVELRCDPISGHTALYWYRQSLGQGPEFLIYFQGTGAADDSGLPNDRFFAVRPEGSVSTLKIQRTERGDSAVYLCASSQGPSGAYNEQFFGPGTRLTVL.

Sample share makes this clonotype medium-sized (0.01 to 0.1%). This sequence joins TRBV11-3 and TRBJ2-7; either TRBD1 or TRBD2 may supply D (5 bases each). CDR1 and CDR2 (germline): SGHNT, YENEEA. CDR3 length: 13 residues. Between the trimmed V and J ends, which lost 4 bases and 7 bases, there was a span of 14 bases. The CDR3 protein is CASSSGPTREQYF. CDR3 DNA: TGTGCCAGCAGCTCGGGGCCCACTAGGGAGCAGTACTTC.

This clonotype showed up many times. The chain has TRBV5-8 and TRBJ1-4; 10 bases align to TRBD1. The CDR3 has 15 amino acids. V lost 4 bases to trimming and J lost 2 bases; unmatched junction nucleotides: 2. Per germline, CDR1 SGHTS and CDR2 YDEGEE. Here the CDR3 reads CASSMGQGTNEKLFF. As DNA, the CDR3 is TGTGCCAGCAGCATGGGACAGGGGACTAATGAAAAACTGTTTTTT.

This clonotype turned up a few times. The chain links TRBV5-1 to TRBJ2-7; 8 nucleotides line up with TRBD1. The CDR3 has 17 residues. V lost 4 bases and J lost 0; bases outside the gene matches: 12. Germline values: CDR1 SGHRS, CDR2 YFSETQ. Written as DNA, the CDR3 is TGCGCCAGCAGCACATATCCCAGGGGGCTAAGCTCCTACGAGCAGTACTTC. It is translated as CASSTYPRGLSSYEQYF.

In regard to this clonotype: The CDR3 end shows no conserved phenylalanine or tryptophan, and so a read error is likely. The DNA of the CDR3 is TGTGCCAGCAGCCTAATTAAGGGGGGGCAAGCTTTCTCT. It yields the protein CASSLIKGGQAFS. The chain recombines TRBV14 with TRBJ1-1; D perhaps matches TRBD1 (6 bases). The V end lost 4 bases, the J end lost 9 bases, and 15 bases lay between the germline ends. Germline CDR1 and CDR2: SGHDN and FVKESK. The CDR3 is 13 amino acids.

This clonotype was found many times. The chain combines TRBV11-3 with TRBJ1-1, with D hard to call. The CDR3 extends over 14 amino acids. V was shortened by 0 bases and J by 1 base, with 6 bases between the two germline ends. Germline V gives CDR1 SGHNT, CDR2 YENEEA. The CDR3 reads CASSLDDWNTEAFF. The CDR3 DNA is TGTGCCAGCAGCTTAGATGATTGGAACACTGAAGCTTTCTTT.

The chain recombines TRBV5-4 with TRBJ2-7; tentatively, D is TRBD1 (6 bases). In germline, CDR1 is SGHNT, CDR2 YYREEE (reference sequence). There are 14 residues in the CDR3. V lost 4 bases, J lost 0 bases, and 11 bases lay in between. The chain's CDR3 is CASSLLDSSYEQYF. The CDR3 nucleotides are TGTGCCAGCAGCCTCCTGGACAGCTCCTACGAGCAGTACTTC.

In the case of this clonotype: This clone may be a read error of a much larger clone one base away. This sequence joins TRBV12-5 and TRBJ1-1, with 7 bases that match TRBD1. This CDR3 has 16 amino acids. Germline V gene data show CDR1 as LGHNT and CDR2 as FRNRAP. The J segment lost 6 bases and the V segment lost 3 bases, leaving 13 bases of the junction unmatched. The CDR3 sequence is CASGFVRGTVGAEAFF. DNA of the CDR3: TGTGCTAGTGGTTTCGTACGGGGGACAGTGGGCGCTGAAGCTTTCTTT.

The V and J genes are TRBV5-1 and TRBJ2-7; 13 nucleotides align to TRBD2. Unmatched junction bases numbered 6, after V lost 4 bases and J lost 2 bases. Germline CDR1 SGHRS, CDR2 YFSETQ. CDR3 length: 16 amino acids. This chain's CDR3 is CASSLGTSGRAYEQYF. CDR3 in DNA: TGCGCCAGCAGCCTGGGTACTAGCGGGAGGGCCTACGAGCAGTACTTC.

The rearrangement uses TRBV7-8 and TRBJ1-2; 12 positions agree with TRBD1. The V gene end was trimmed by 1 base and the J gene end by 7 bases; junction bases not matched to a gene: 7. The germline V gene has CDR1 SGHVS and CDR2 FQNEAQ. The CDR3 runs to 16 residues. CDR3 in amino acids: CASSLGTGTGGTGYTF. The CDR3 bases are TGTGCCAGCAGCTTAGGAACCGGGACAGGGGGCACTGGCTACACCTTC. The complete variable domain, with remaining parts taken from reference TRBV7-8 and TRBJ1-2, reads GAGVSQSPRYKVAKRGQDVALRCDPISGHVSLFWYQQALGQGPEFLTYFQNEAQLDKSGLPSDRFFAERPEGSVSTLKIQRTQQEDSAVYLCASSLGTGTGGTGYTFGSGTRLTVV.

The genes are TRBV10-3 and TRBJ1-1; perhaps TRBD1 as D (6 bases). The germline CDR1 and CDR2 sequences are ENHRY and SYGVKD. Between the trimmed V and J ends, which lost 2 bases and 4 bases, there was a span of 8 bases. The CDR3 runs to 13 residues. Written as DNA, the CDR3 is TGTGCCATCAGTGAGACAGGGCCCACTGAAGCTTTCTTT. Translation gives CAISETGPTEAFF.

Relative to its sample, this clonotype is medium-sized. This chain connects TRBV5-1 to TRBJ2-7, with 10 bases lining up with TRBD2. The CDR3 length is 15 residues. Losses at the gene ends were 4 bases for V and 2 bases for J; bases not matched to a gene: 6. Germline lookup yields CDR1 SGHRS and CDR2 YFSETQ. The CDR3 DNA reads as TGCGCCAGCAGCCCGGCAGCGGGAGGGACCTACGAGCAGTACTTC. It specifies CASSPAAGGTYEQYF.

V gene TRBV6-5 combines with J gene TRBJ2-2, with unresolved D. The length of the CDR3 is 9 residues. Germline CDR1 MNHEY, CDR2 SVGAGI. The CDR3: CANTGELFF. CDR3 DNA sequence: TGTGCGAACACCGGGGAGCTGTTTTTT.

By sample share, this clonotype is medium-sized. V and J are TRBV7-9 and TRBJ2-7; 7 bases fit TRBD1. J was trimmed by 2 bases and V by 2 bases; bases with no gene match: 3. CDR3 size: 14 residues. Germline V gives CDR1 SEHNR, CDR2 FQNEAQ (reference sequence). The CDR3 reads CASSLTGDPYEQYF. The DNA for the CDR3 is TGTGCCAGCAGCTTAACAGGGGACCCCTACGAGCAGTACTTC.

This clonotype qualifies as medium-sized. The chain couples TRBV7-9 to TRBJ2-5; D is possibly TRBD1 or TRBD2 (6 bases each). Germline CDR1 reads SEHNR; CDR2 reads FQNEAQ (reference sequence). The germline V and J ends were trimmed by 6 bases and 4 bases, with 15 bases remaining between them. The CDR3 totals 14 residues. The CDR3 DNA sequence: TGTGCCAGCAGTATCGGGGGCCTGAGAGAGACCCAGTACTTC. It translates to CASSIGGLRETQYF.

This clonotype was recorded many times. The CDR3: CATSDLGSSGRKNEQFF. The CDR3 DNA sequence: TGTGCCACCAGTGATTTGGGGAGCAGCGGGAGGAAGAATGAGCAGTTCTTC. V gene TRBV24-1 combines with J gene TRBJ2-1; 9 bases line up with TRBD2. J lost 7 bases, V lost 0 bases, and 9 bases had no gene match. CDR3 length: 17 residues. The V gene's germline CDR1 is KGHDR and CDR2 SFDVKD.